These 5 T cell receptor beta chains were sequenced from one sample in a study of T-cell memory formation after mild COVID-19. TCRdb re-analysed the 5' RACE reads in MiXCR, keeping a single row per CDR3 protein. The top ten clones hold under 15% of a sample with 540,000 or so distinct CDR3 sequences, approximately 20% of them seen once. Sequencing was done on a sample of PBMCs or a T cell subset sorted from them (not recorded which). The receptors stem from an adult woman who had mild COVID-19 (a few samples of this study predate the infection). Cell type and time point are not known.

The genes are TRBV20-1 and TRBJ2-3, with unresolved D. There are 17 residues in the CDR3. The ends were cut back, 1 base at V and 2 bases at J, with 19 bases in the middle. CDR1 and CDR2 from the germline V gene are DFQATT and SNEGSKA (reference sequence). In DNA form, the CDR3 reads TGCAGTGCTAGAGTTTTCCGTCGTAGACTCGACACAGATACGCAGTATTTT. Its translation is CSARVFRRRLDTDTQYF.

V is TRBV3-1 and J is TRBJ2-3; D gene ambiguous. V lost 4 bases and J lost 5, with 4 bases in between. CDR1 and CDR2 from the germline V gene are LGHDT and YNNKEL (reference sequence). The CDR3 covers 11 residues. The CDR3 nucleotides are TGTGCCAGCAGCCGGGAAGATACGCAGTATTTT. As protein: CASSREDTQYF.

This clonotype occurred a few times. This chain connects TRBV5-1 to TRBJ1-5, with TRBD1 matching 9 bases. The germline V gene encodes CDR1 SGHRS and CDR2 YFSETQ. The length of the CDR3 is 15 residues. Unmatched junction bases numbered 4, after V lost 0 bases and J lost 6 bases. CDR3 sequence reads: CASSLGTGDVQPQHF. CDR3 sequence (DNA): TGCGCCAGCAGCTTGGGGACAGGGGATGTTCAGCCCCAGCATTTT.

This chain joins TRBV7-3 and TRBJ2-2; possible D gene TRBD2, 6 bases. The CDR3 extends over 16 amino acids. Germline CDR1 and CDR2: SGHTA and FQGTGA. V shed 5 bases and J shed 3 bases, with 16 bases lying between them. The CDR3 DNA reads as TGTGCCAGCAGCCATTCAGTTAGCGGATACACCGGGGAGCTGTTTTTT. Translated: CASSHSVSGYTGELFF.

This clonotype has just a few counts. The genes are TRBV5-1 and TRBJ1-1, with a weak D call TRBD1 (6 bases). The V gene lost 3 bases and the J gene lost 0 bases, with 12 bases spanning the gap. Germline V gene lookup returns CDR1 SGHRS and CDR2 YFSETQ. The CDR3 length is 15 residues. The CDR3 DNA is TGCGCCAGCAGCTCATTACAGGGTATGAACACTGAAGCTTTCTTT. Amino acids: CASSSLQGMNTEAFF.